This T cell receptor beta chain is from a study of blood T cell repertoires in COVID-19. Source study methods: Estimation of nucleated cell counts relied on the amplification of reference gene primers. The repertoire was sequenced with immunoSEQ multiplex PCR; TCRdb's copy has only in-frame clones and lacks some. D and trimming come from the DNA, and the V and J calls and clone size come from that table. The sample holds roughly 290,000 clones; roughly 90% are singletons and the top ten take 6.8%. Germline CDR1 LNHDA, CDR2 SQIVND (reference sequence). The CDR3 has 13 residues. With 10 bases clipped from V and 4 bases from J, the junction kept 7 bases outside the gene matches.

J is TRBJ1-1 and V is TRBV19; 9 bases align to TRBD1. The source material was peripheral blood. The source of this sequence is a woman in her twenties or thirties with COVID-19, enrolled during active disease. CDR3 nucleotides: TGTGCCACCTCCGGGACAGGGATCACTGAAGCTTTCTTT. Protein: CATSGTGITEAFF.